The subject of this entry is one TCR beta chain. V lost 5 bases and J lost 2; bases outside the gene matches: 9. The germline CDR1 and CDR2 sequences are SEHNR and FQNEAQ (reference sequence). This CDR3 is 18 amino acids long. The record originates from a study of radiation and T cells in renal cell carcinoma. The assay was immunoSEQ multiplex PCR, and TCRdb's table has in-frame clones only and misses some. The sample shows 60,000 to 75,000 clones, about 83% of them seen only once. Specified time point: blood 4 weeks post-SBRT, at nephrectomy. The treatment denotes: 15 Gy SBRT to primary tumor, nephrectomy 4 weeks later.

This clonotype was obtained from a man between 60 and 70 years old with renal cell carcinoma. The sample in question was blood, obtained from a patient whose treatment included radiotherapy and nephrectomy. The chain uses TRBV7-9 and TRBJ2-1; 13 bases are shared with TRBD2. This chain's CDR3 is CASSPDGLAGVAYNEQFF. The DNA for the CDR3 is TGTGCCAGCAGCCCCGACGGACTAGCGGGAGTTGCCTACAATGAGCAGTTCTTC.